This TCR beta chain came from a study of T cell changes during pregnancy in multiple sclerosis. The CDR3 consists of 13 residues. V was shortened by 6 bases and J by 1 base, with 9 bases between the two germline ends. The germline V gene encodes CDR1 MNHEY and CDR2 SMNVEV (reference sequence). Sequencing used immunoSEQ multiplex PCR; TCRdb keeps in-frame clones, though not all of them. The data hold 93,000 or so clones, with more than 85% observed a single time. This receptor was identified in a female donor with multiple sclerosis, enrolled in a pregnancy study. This specimen was peripheral blood, taken before pregnancy. V gene TRBV27 combines with J gene TRBJ2-5; D gene unclear. CDR3 residues: CASSLGRQETQYF. The CDR3 coding sequence is TGTGCCAGCAGCTTAGGGCGCCAAGAGACCCAGTACTTC.